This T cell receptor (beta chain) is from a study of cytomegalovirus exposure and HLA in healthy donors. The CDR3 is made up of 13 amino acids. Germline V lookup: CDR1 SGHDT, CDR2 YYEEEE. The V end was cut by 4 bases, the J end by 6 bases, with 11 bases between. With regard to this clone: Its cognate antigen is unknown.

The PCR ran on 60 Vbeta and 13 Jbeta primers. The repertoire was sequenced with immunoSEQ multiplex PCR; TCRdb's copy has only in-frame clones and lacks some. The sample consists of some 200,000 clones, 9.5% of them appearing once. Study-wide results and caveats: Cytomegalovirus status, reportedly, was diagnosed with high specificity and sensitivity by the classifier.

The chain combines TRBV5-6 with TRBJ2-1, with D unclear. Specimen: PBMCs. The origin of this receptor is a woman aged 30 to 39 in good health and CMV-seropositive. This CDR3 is CASSLVVSNEQFF. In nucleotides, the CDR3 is TGTGCCAGCAGCCTCGTTGTTTCCAATGAGCAGTTCTTC. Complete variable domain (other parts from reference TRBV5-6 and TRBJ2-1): DAGVTQSPTHLIKTRGQQVTLRCSPKSGHDTVSWYQQALGQGPQFIFQYYEEEERQRGNFPDRFSGHQFPNYSSELNVNALLLGDSALYLCASSLVVSNEQFFGPGTRLTVL.